The 21 T cell receptor beta chains listed next were all sequenced from one sample in a study of Ad26.COV2.S vaccination and SARS-CoV-2 variants. Produced via immunoSEQ multiplex PCR; TCRdb's table is partial and in-frame only. The sample carries about 470,000 clones, about 90% recorded once. The treatment is: some 20 received Ad26.COV2.S at low or high dose, single or two shots; about 5 received placebo; per-sample allocation not given. The investigators took samples on day 63 after the first vaccine or placebo injection. The specimen was peripheral blood, collected in a trial of Ad26.COV2.S vaccine versus placebo. Source of these receptors: a person between 18 and 65 years old who received the Ad26.COV2.S COVID-19 vaccine or a placebo.

The chain has TRBV7-2 and TRBJ2-7; 10 nucleotides line up with TRBD2. CDR1 and CDR2 from the germline V gene are SGHTA and FQGNSA. Trimming at V came to 6 bases and at J to 7 bases, leaving 9 bases not matched to a gene. The CDR3 loop spans 14 amino acids. The CDR3 sequence is CASSDTSGEREQYF. CDR3 coding DNA: TGTGCCAGCAGTGATACTAGCGGGGAACGGGAGCAGTACTTC.

V gene TRBV2 combines with J gene TRBJ2-5; D may be TRBD1 (6 bases). The V and J ends lost 6 bases and 0 bases respectively, with 11 bases between them. There are 14 residues in the CDR3. The germline gives CDR1 SNHLY, CDR2 FYNNEI. The CDR3 region has the DNA TGTGCCAGCAGGGGGACATTCTACCAAGAGACCCAGTACTTC. Residues: CASRGTFYQETQYF.

The rearrangement joins TRBV29-1 to TRBJ2-1, with TRBD2 identical over 12 bases. This CDR3 has 17 residues. The germline CDR1 and CDR2 sequences are SQVTM and ANQGSEA. V lost 7 bases to trimming and J lost 0 bases; unmatched junction nucleotides: 10. CDR3 nucleotides: TGCAGCGCAGTACTAGCGGGAGGCCGGGGCTCCTACAATGAGCAGTTCTTC. This translates into CSAVLAGGRGSYNEQFF.

V is TRBV7-9 and J is TRBJ2-7, with 8 positions matching TRBD2. The CDR3 extends over 17 amino acids. CDR1 is SEHNR and CDR2 is FQNEAQ in the germline V gene (reference sequence). V gave up 4 bases and J gave up 2 bases; unmatched junction bases: 13. CDR3 region: CASSSAGTGGPTYEQYF. The DNA of the CDR3 is TGTGCCAGCAGCTCAGCGGGAACGGGAGGGCCCACCTACGAGCAGTACTTC.

The chain combines TRBV18 with TRBJ2-7; weak D call: TRBD1 (5 bases). The germline V and J ends were trimmed by 3 bases and 3 bases, with 12 bases remaining between them. This CDR3 region has 14 residues. Germline loops: CDR1 KGHSH, CDR2 LQKENI. The CDR3 bases are TGTGCCAGCTCACCCTCTGGGGCTAGCTACGAGCAGTACTTC. This gives the protein CASSPSGASYEQYF.

This sequence joins TRBV15 and TRBJ2-2; D gene unclear. The CDR3 is made up of 13 amino acids. Germline V gene lookup returns CDR1 LNHNV and CDR2 YYDKDF (reference sequence). With 3 bases removed from V and 3 bases from J, the gap between germline ends came to 5 bases. CDR3 DNA: TGTGCCACCAGCAGTCACTACACCGGGGAGCTGTTTTTT. This sequence encodes CATSSHYTGELFF.

The chain is built from TRBV7-2 and TRBJ2-3; D uncertain. The ends were cut back, 3 bases at V and 4 bases at J, with 14 bases in the middle. Germline CDR1 SGHTA, CDR2 FQGNSA. The CDR3 runs to 15 residues. The CDR3 here is CASSFTLTRADTQYF. DNA of the CDR3: TGTGCCAGCAGCTTCACCCTCACCCGGGCAGATACGCAGTATTTT.

The rearrangement links TRBV7-2 to TRBJ2-2, with unresolved D. The CDR3 runs to 18 residues. CDR1 and CDR2 (germline): SGHTA, FQGNSA. Deletions cut 2 bases from V and 0 bases from J, with 16 bases between. DNA for the CDR3: TGTGCCAGCAGCTTACGCCCGTTCTCGGGTACGAACACCGGGGAGCTGTTTTTT. Its translation is CASSLRPFSGTNTGELFF.

This sequence joins TRBV19 and TRBJ2-2; either TRBD1 or TRBD2 may supply D (6 bases each). Trimming cost V 9 bases and J 6 bases, with 17 bases left between them. The CDR3 spans 14 residues. Per germline, CDR1 LNHDA and CDR2 SQIVND (reference sequence). CDR3 loop: CASEQGGLSGELFF. CDR3 DNA sequence: TGTGCCAGCGAACAGGGAGGTTTATCCGGGGAGCTGTTTTTT. Full variable domain (remainder filled in from reference TRBV19 and TRBJ2-2): DGGITQSPKYLFRKEGQNVTLSCEQNLNHDAMYWYRQDPGQGLRLIYYSQIVNDFQKGDIAEGYSVSREKKESFPLTVTSAQKNPTAFYLCASEQGGLSGELFFGEGSRLTVL.

The chain couples TRBV10-3 to TRBJ1-1; 10 nucleotides align to TRBD1. Trimming cost V 7 bases and J 4 bases; bases outside gene matches: 9. Germline V gives CDR1 ENHRY, CDR2 SYGVKD. The CDR3 covers 15 residues. CDR3 nucleotide sequence: TGTGCCATCACCGACTCTGGGACAGGGGTCACTGAAGCTTTCTTT. Amino acid sequence: CAITDSGTGVTEAFF.

The chain recombines TRBV20-1 with TRBJ2-1; 10 positions match TRBD2. Germline CDR1 DFQATT, CDR2 SNEGSKA (reference sequence). The J segment lost 2 bases and the V segment lost 3 bases, leaving 4 bases of the junction unmatched. The CDR3 is 15 amino acids. The CDR3 DNA follows: TGCAGTGCTAGTGTAGCGGGAGGACCCTACAATGAGCAGTTCTTC. Amino acid sequence: CSASVAGGPYNEQFF.

CDR3 nucleotide sequence: TGTGCCAGCAGCTTTTGGGTAGTGGGGAATGAGCAGTTCTTC. The encoded protein is CASSFWVVGNEQFF. The rearrangement links TRBV7-2 to TRBJ2-1; D unresolved. This CDR3 contains 14 residues. V was cut by 3 bases and J by 7 bases, with 13 bases left in between. Germline V lookup: CDR1 SGHTA, CDR2 FQGNSA.

The chain combines TRBV19 with TRBJ2-6; D might be TRBD2 (6 bases). Germline V gene lookup returns CDR1 LNHDA and CDR2 SQIVND (reference sequence). The CDR3 spans 19 residues. Trimming took 5 bases from V and 0 from J, leaving 20 bases between them. The CDR3 protein is CASSAGSGVLSSGANVLTF. The CDR3 DNA reads as TGTGCCAGTAGTGCCGGCTCGGGGGTCCTCAGCTCTGGGGCCAACGTCCTGACTTTC.

J is TRBJ1-1 and V is TRBV24-1; D is uncertain. The V and J ends lost 3 bases and 1 base respectively, with 5 bases between them. CDR1 and CDR2 (germline): KGHDR, SFDVKD. The CDR3 has 13 amino acids. The CDR3 coding sequence is TGTGCCACCAGTGATCCAAAGAACACTGAAGCTTTCTTT. This translates into CATSDPKNTEAFF.

The V and J genes are TRBV5-6 and TRBJ2-2; TRBD1 matches 7 bases. Looked up from germline, CDR1 is SGHDT and CDR2 is YYEEEE. V was pared by 3 bases and J by 6 bases, with 8 bases of the junction left unmatched. The CDR3 covers 15 residues. CDR3 residues: CASSWDTGAPGELFF. The CDR3 nucleotides are TGTGCCAGCAGCTGGGATACAGGGGCCCCCGGGGAGCTGTTTTTT.

V usage is TRBV6-2 or TRBV6-3 and J usage is TRBJ2-3, with D perhaps TRBD2 (5 bases). The CDR3 sequence is 18 residues long. V was clipped by 3 bases and J by 3 bases, with 22 bases between them. Germline values: CDR1 MNHEY, CDR2 SVGEGT. This CDR3 reads CASSYKPPGLYATDTQYF. The CDR3 DNA sequence: TGTGCCAGCAGTTATAAACCCCCCGGACTGTACGCGACAGATACGCAGTATTTT.

V is TRBV28 and J is TRBJ2-7, with D perhaps being TRBD1 or TRBD2 (5 bases each). Germline V CDR1 and CDR2: MDHEN, SYDVKM. The CDR3 runs 16 residues. The V end was cut by 3 bases, the J end by 1 base, with 16 bases between. CDR3 in DNA: TGTGCCAGCAGTTTCCCCCTACGGGACCCTTCCTACGAGCAGTACTTC. Its translation: CASSFPLRDPSYEQYF.

The chain links TRBV10-3 to TRBJ2-7; D assignment may be TRBD1 or TRBD2 (6 bases each). Germline assignment: CDR1 ENHRY and CDR2 SYGVKD. The CDR3 sequence is 15 residues long. The V gene lost 6 bases and the J gene lost 3 bases, with 18 bases spanning the gap. The DNA of the CDR3 is TGTGCCATCAGCTCAGGGGCGGGGCAAGTCTACGAGCAGTACTTC. It yields the protein CAISSGAGQVYEQYF.

The genes are TRBV2 and TRBJ2-1; 7 bases fit TRBD2. The germline gives CDR1 SNHLY, CDR2 FYNNEI. V lost 2 bases, J lost 4 bases, and 8 bases stayed unmatched. The CDR3 loop spans 16 amino acids. CDR3 region: CASSESAGRPYNEQFF. CDR3 DNA: TGTGCCAGCAGTGAAAGTGCCGGGAGGCCTTACAATGAGCAGTTCTTC.

The CDR3 loop reads CASGNEKLFF. In DNA form, the CDR3 reads TGTGCCAGTGGTAATGAAAAACTGTTTTTT. V and J are TRBV19 and TRBJ1-4; D is undetermined. CDR1 and CDR2 from the germline V gene are LNHDA and SQIVND (reference sequence). The V end lost 8 bases, the J end lost 4 bases, and 2 bases lay between the germline ends. The CDR3 covers 10 residues.

V gene TRBV7-9 combines with J gene TRBJ2-3; weak D call: TRBD1 (6 bases). The CDR3 is made up of 14 amino acids. Germline V gene lookup returns CDR1 SEHNR and CDR2 FQNEAQ (reference sequence). V was cut by 5 bases and J by 2 bases, with 11 bases left in between. The CDR3 is CASSRDTITDTQYF. For the CDR3, the DNA is TGTGCCAGCAGCCGGGACACAATCACAGATACGCAGTATTTT.